The clone carrying this T cell receptor beta chain occurred a few times. Its antigen is unidentified. The source of the sample is a study of T cells in Graves' hyperthyroidism and ophthalmopathy. Study-level points and caveats: Ophthalmopathy stood apart from stable hyperthyroidism in a 13 V-J model.

Thyroid ultrasound and orbital computed tomography, with clinical symptoms and serum thyroxine and TRAb, informed diagnoses. Amplified TCR beta CDR3 regions came from RNA transcripts. The HTBI primer set drove a first-round RT-PCR of the TCR CDR3. TCRdb reprocessed the multiplex PCR reads with MiXCR, giving one entry per CDR3 protein. The table includes 400,000 to 550,000 distinct CDR3 sequences, about 15% detected once. Germline lookup yields CDR1 LGHNA and CDR2 YNFKEQ. The CDR3 covers 17 residues. J gave up 4 bases and V 3 bases, and 13 bases lay outside the gene matches. The genes are TRBV4-2 and TRBJ2-7, with TRBD1 matching 9 bases. The TCR was taken from a young woman with Graves' hyperthyroidism. What was sequenced was blood. As DNA, the CDR3 is TGTGCCAGCAGCCATAGGGACAGGGCCGGGAGAAGGTACGAGCAGTACTTC. Translated, it gives CASSHRDRAGRRYEQYF.